Following are 28 T cell receptor beta chains from one sample sequenced in a study of blood T cell repertoires in COVID-19. Sequencing was performed with immunoSEQ multiplex PCR; in TCRdb, only in-frame clones are kept and a portion is missing. The profile shows around 65,000 clones, about 81% of them singletons. Input material: peripheral blood. The origin of the receptors is an elderly man with acute or convalescent COVID-19.

The chain joins TRBV6-6 to TRBJ2-7; D call uncertain. CDR3 length equals 14 residues. V lost 5 bases, J lost 1 base, and 12 bases lay in between. From germline, CDR1 is MNHNY and CDR2 SVGAGI (reference sequence). CDR3 protein: CASSMQTGSYEQYF. The DNA for the CDR3 is TGTGCCAGCAGTATGCAAACCGGGTCCTACGAGCAGTACTTC.

The CDR3 region is CASSLLAGSTDTQYF. As DNA, the CDR3 is TGTGCCAGCAGTCTTCTAGCGGGTAGCACAGATACGCAGTATTTT. The rearrangement joins TRBV6-2 or TRBV6-3 to TRBJ2-3; 8 positions agree with TRBD2. With 5 bases clipped from V and 0 bases from J, the junction kept 4 bases outside the gene matches. The length of the CDR3 is 15 residues. CDR1 and CDR2 from the germline V gene are MNHEY and SVGEGT.

CDR3 sequence: CASSIRGHEQFF. CDR3 nucleotides: TGTGCCAGTAGTATACGAGGGCATGAGCAGTTCTTC. This chain joins TRBV19 and TRBJ2-1, with D possibly matching TRBD2 (5 bases). This CDR3 spans 12 amino acids. Trimming pared 2 bases from V and 8 bases from J, leaving 7 bases between. The germline V gene has CDR1 LNHDA and CDR2 SQIVND (reference sequence).

The chain has TRBV13 and TRBJ2-1, with TRBD1 as a possible D gene (6 bases). Trimming took 5 bases from V and 5 from J, leaving 16 bases between them. Per the germline V gene, CDR1 is PRHDT and CDR2 is FYEKMQ (reference sequence). CDR3 length equals 15 residues. CDR3 nucleotides: TGTGCCAGCAGCCCTTGGTCCAGGACAGACAATGAGCAGTTCTTC. Its translation: CASSPWSRTDNEQFF.

V is TRBV5-5 and J is TRBJ1-5; the match to TRBD1 covers 7 bases. The CDR3 loop spans 14 amino acids. Germline assignment: CDR1 SGHKS and CDR2 YYEKEE (reference sequence). V gave up 1 base and J gave up 5 bases; unmatched junction bases: 3. CDR3: CASSLMQGDQPQHF. For the CDR3, the DNA is TGTGCCAGCAGCTTGATGCAGGGGGATCAGCCCCAGCATTTT.

This clone was found a few times. This chain joins TRBV3-1 (or the pseudogene TRBV3-2) and TRBJ2-5; 9 nucleotides line up with TRBD2. The V segment lost 0 bases and the J segment 4 bases; nucleotides outside the gene matches: 3. This CDR3 region has 15 residues. CDR1 LGHDT and CDR2 YNNKEL come from the germline V gene (reference sequence). The CDR3, as DNA: TGTGCCAGCAGCCAAGATGGGCGGGAGGGAGAGACCCAGTACTTC. It specifies CASSQDGREGETQYF.

The chain uses TRBV3-1 (or the pseudogene TRBV3-2) and TRBJ2-5; D might be TRBD2 (5 bases). The CDR3 runs to 15 residues. Germline loops: CDR1 LGHDT, CDR2 YNNKEL (reference sequence). The V end was cut by 6 bases, the J end by 3 bases, with 17 bases between. CDR3 bases: TGTGCCAGCAGTTTCAAAGAGGGCCGAAAAGAGACCCAGTACTTC. Amino acid sequence: CASSFKEGRKETQYF.

The chain has TRBV24-1 and TRBJ2-3, with a possible D match to TRBD2 (5 bases). V was trimmed by 1 base and J by 4 bases, leaving 38 bases between them. The V gene's germline CDR1 is KGHDR and CDR2 SFDVKD. This CDR3 is built from 24 residues. In DNA form, the CDR3 reads TGTGCCACCAGTGATTTCGCCCGGGATAGGATCCTTTCCTCGACCTCGGGCCAAGCAGATACGCAGTATTTT. Protein: CATSDFARDRILSSTSGQADTQYF.

The chain employs TRBV5-1 and TRBJ2-3, with D possibly TRBD1 on 6 matching bases. This CDR3 has 16 residues. Germline CDR1 SGHRS, CDR2 YFSETQ. Trimming removed 1 base from V and 6 bases from J, with 18 bases in between. The DNA of the CDR3 is TGCGCCAGCAGCTTGACACGCAACAGCCAGGGGGATACGCAGTATTTT. Its translation: CASSLTRNSQGDTQYF.

The rearrangement joins TRBV15 to TRBJ2-2, with TRBD1 identical over 9 bases. In germline, CDR1 is LNHNV, CDR2 YYDKDF (reference sequence). CDR3 length: 15 amino acids. With V trimmed by 5 bases and J by 5 bases, 6 bases remained unmatched. The CDR3 is CATSPGTGRTGELFF. DNA of the CDR3: TGTGCCACCAGCCCAGGGACAGGGAGGACCGGGGAGCTGTTTTTT.

The chain employs TRBV29-1 and TRBJ2-5; 8 nucleotides agree with TRBD2. V shed 3 bases and J 4 bases; nucleotides not matched to a gene: 25. The CDR3 extends over 20 amino acids. Looked up from germline, CDR1 is SQVTM and CDR2 is ANQGSEA. The DNA for the CDR3 is TGCAGCGTTGATCATAAGATCCCTAGACTAGCGTTTGGGTCGGGAGAGACCCAGTACTTC. Translated, it gives CSVDHKIPRLAFGSGETQYF.

The J gene is TRBJ1-1, the V gene TRBV4-2; weak D call: TRBD1 (6 bases). V was shortened by 1 base and J by 4 bases, with 13 bases between the two germline ends. Per the germline V gene, CDR1 is LGHNA and CDR2 is YNFKEQ. CDR3 size: 15 residues. The CDR3: CASSQGTQGSTEAFF. The CDR3, as DNA: TGTGCCAGCAGCCAAGGAACCCAGGGGAGCACTGAAGCTTTCTTT.

V usage is TRBV7-9 and J usage is TRBJ1-4, with a weak D call TRBD1 (6 bases). The CDR3 totals 13 residues. Germline V gives CDR1 SEHNR, CDR2 FQNEAQ (reference sequence). With 5 bases removed from V and 4 bases from J, the gap between germline ends came to 8 bases. The CDR3: CASSRTDNEKLFF. CDR3 nucleotides: TGTGCCAGCAGCCGGACAGATAATGAAAAACTGTTTTTT.

This chain links TRBV19 with TRBJ2-7; 8 bases match TRBD1. V lost 4 bases to trimming and J lost 1 base; unmatched junction nucleotides: 6. Germline CDR1 LNHDA, CDR2 SQIVND (reference sequence). The CDR3 extends over 15 amino acids. The CDR3 protein is CASSTDTGGSYEQYF. The CDR3 region has the DNA TGTGCCAGTAGTACCGATACAGGGGGGTCCTACGAGCAGTACTTC.

The CDR3 is CASSATGSLLSNQPQHF. The CDR3 region has the DNA TGTGCCAGCAGTGCTACCGGGAGTCTCTTGAGCAATCAGCCCCAGCATTTT. The J gene is TRBJ1-5, the V gene TRBV2; D is uncertain. CDR3 length: 17 amino acids. Trimming stripped 4 bases from V and 1 base from J, with 17 bases between. CDR1 SNHLY and CDR2 FYNNEI come from the germline V gene. Supplemented by reference TRBV2 and TRBJ1-5, the full variable domain reads EPEVTQTPSHQVTQMGQEVILRCVPISNHLYFYWYRQILGQKVEFLVSFYNNEISEKSEIFDDQFSVERPDGSNFTLKIRSTKLEDSAMYFCASSATGSLLSNQPQHFGDGTRLSIL.

The chain recombines TRBV19 with TRBJ1-2, with 7 positions matching TRBD1. The V and J ends lost 3 bases and 0 bases, in that order; junction bases with no gene match: 1. Germline CDR1 and CDR2: LNHDA and SQIVND (reference sequence). This CDR3 has 14 residues. The CDR3 sequence is CASSIGQANYGYTF. DNA for the CDR3: TGTGCCAGTAGTATTGGACAGGCTAACTATGGCTACACCTTC.

The chain couples TRBV6-1 to TRBJ1-5; 9 nucleotides match TRBD1. The germline gives CDR1 MNHNS, CDR2 SASEGT. V lost 4 bases and J lost 2; bases outside the gene matches: 9. CDR3 length: 17 amino acids. The CDR3 region is CASSAGTGWNGNQPQHF. CDR3 nucleotides: TGTGCCAGCAGTGCCGGGACAGGGTGGAATGGCAATCAGCCCCAGCATTTT.

V is TRBV24-1 and J is TRBJ1-1, with no clear D. V lost 0 bases and J lost 10, with 11 bases in between. Germline V gene lookup returns CDR1 KGHDR and CDR2 SFDVKD. The CDR3 is 13 residues long. Here the CDR3 DNA reads TGTGCCACCAGTGATTTGCGGGGTCTAACAGCTTTCTTT. It codes for CATSDLRGLTAFF.

The rearrangement uses TRBV27 and TRBJ2-7; 7 bases are a match to TRBD2. The germline CDR1 and CDR2 sequences are MNHEY and SMNVEV (reference sequence). The CDR3 is 13 residues long. The junction had 1 base not matched to a gene; V was cut back by 3 bases and J by 2 bases. The CDR3 DNA sequence: TGTGCCAGCAGTTTTCGGGGGGCCTACGAGCAGTACTTC. Residues: CASSFRGAYEQYF.

CDR3 sequence (DNA): TGTGCCAGCAGCCTTAGCGGGGGGCTATCCACAGATACGCAGTATTTT. It translates to CASSLSGGLSTDTQYF. This sequence joins TRBV11-3 and TRBJ2-3; 10 bases are a match to TRBD2. The CDR3 length is 16 residues. V shed 5 bases and J 2 bases; nucleotides not matched to a gene: 7. Per germline, CDR1 SGHNT and CDR2 YENEEA.

The rearrangement links TRBV29-1 to TRBJ1-1; D is ambiguous. Germline CDR1 SQVTM, CDR2 ANQGSEA. The CDR3 covers 12 residues. V lost 4 bases to trimming and J lost 0 bases, with 6 bases between them. The CDR3 DNA follows: TGCAGCGTTGGGGGAGTGAACACTGAAGCTTTCTTT. Translation: CSVGGVNTEAFF.

The chain couples TRBV2 to TRBJ1-2; 7 bases align to TRBD1. The CDR3 spans 13 residues. The ends lost 4 bases at V and 5 bases at J; junction bases unmatched: 4. CDR1 SNHLY and CDR2 FYNNEI come from the germline V gene. The CDR3 sequence is CASSGTGYYGYTF. The CDR3, as DNA: TGTGCCAGCAGTGGGACAGGCTATTATGGCTACACCTTC.

By its share, this clone is medium-sized. V gene TRBV7-8 combines with J gene TRBJ1-2; 8 bases are shared with TRBD1. Germline CDR1 and CDR2: SGHVS and FQNEAQ. V was pared by 2 bases and J by 2 bases, with 7 bases of the junction left unmatched. There are 16 residues in the CDR3. The CDR3 sequence is CASSLLGQGGNYGYTF. CDR3 nucleotide sequence: TGTGCCAGCAGCTTACTCGGACAGGGCGGGAACTATGGCTACACCTTC.

This chain links TRBV27 with TRBJ2-7; TRBD2 agrees at 13 bases. V lost 3 bases and J lost 4; bases outside the gene matches: 0. Germline V gene lookup returns CDR1 MNHEY and CDR2 SMNVEV (reference sequence). This CDR3 is 14 amino acids long. The CDR3 loop reads CASSLGLAGYEQYF. The CDR3 nucleotides read TGTGCCAGCAGTTTGGGACTAGCGGGATACGAGCAGTACTTC.

This chain uses TRBV9 with TRBJ1-1; D unresolved. The CDR3 length is 15 residues. The germline V and J ends were trimmed by 0 bases and 1 base, with 10 bases remaining between them. Germline V lookup: CDR1 SGDLS, CDR2 YYNGEE. The DNA for the CDR3 is TGTGCCAGCAGCGTAGGCGAAGGGAGGAACACTGAAGCTTTCTTT. Translated: CASSVGEGRNTEAFF.

The rearrangement joins TRBV9 to TRBJ2-7; tentative D call: TRBD2 (5 bases). Trimming left V 6 bases short and J 7 bases short, with 20 bases between. The CDR3 extends over 14 amino acids. Germline CDR1 is SGDLS and CDR2 is YYNGEE. CDR3 residues: CASKRSAFLGEQYF. The CDR3 DNA is TGTGCCAGCAAGCGGTCAGCCTTTCTAGGGGAGCAGTACTTC. The full variable domain, its missing parts supplied by reference TRBV9 and TRBJ2-7, is DSGVTQTPKHLITATGQRVTLRCSPRSGDLSVYWYQQSLDQGLQFLIQYYNGEERAKGNILERFSAQQFPDLHSELNLSSLELGDSALYFCASKRSAFLGEQYFGPGTRLTVT.

The chain uses TRBV30 and TRBJ1-2; TRBD1 agrees at 7 bases. In germline, CDR1 is GTSNPN, CDR2 SVGIG (reference sequence). The junction had 8 bases not matched to a gene; V was cut back by 0 bases and J by 4 bases. This CDR3 is built from 15 residues. The CDR3 sequence is CAWSVTGVSVYGYTF. In DNA form, the CDR3 reads TGTGCCTGGAGTGTAACAGGGGTCTCCGTCTATGGCTACACCTTC.

The chain is built from TRBV2 and TRBJ2-7; 11 bases align to TRBD1. Per the germline V gene, CDR1 is SNHLY and CDR2 is FYNNEI. The V segment lost 3 bases and the J segment 3 bases; nucleotides outside the gene matches: 1. CDR3 size: 14 residues. In DNA form, the CDR3 reads TGTGCCAGCAGTGATGGGACAGGGGGCTACGAGCAGTACTTC. It translates to CASSDGTGGYEQYF. The whole variable domain, remainder taken from reference TRBV2 and TRBJ2-7, is EPEVTQTPSHQVTQMGQEVILRCVPISNHLYFYWYRQILGQKVEFLVSFYNNEISEKSEIFDDQFSVERPDGSNFTLKIRSTKLEDSAMYFCASSDGTGGYEQYFGPGTRLTVT.